The T cell receptor beta chain under discussion was sequenced for a study of CD8 T cells in Susac syndrome. Random hexamers served to reverse transcribe roughly 0.45 to 1 ug RNA. TCRdb fed the immunoSEQ multiplex PCR reads into MiXCR, producing one record per CDR3 protein. The sample has around 18,000 distinct CDR3 sequences; 90% to 95% are singletons. This CDR3 spans 14 amino acids. Per the germline V gene, CDR1 is SGDLS and CDR2 is YYNGEE. Between the trimmed V and J ends, which lost 0 bases and 4 bases, there was a span of 8 bases. The TCR was taken from a human donor in good health. The chain employs TRBV9 and TRBJ2-1, with unresolved D. Sequencing input: CD8+ T cells from PBMCs. CDR3 sequence (DNA): TGTGCCAGCAGCGTAGTTGGTGGGTACAATGAGCAGTTCTTC. Protein product: CASSVVGGYNEQFF.